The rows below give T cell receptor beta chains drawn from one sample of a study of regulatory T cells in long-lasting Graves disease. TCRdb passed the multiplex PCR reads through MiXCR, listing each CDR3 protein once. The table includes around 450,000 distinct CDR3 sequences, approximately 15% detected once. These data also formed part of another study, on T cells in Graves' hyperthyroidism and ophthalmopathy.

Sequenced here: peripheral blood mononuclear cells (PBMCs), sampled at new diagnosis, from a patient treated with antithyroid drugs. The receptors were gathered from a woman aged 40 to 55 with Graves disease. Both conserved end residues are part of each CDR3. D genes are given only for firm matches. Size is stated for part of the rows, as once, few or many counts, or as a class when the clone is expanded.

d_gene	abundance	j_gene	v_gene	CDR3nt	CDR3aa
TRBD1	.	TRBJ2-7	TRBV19	TGTGCCAGTAGTATCCCCGGGACAGGGACCTACGAGCAGTACTTC	CASSIPGTGTYEQYF
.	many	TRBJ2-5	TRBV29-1	TGCAGCGTTGAAGCGACGGGAGAGACCCAGTACTTC	CSVEATGETQYF
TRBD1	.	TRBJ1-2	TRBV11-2	TGTGCCAGCAGCCACCGGGGACAGGGCCGCTACTATGGCTACACCTTC	CASSHRGQGRYYGYTF
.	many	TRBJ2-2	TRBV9	TGTGCCAGCAGCGTATACAGCCACGCGAACACCGGGGAGCTGTTTTTT	CASSVYSHANTGELFF
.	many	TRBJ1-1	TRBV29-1	TGCAGCGCGCGGACAACTGAAGCTTTCTTT	CSARTTEAFF
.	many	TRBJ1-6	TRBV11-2	TGTGCCAGCAGCTTTGGGAATTCACCCCTCCACTTT	CASSFGNSPLHF
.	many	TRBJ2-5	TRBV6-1	TGTGCCAGCAGCCCTACAGAAGAGACCCAGTACTTC	CASSPTEETQYF
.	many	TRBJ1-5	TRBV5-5	TGTGCCAGCAGCTTGTCTTCTTTACAGTTTAATCAGCCCCAGCATTTT	CASSLSSLQFNQPQHF
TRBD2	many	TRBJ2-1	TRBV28	TGTGCCAGCAGTTTATCCCCTGGACTAGCGGGAGCTCGTGAGCAGTTCTTC	CASSLSPGLAGAREQFF
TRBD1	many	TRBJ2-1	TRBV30	TGTGCCTGGAGTCGTACAGGGGGTTACTCCTACAATGAGCAGTTCTTC	CAWSRTGGYSYNEQFF
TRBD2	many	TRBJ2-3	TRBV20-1	TGCAGTGCTAGAGGAGGAAGCGGGATAACAGATACGCAGTATTTT	CSARGGSGITDTQYF
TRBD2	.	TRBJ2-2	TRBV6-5	TGTGCCAACAGTTACTGGGGACTAGCGGGATCCGGGGAGCTGTTTTTT	CANSYWGLAGSGELFF
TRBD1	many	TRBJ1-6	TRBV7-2	TGTGCCAGCAGCTTAGAAACAGGGGATCATTCACCCCTCCACTTT	CASSLETGDHSPLHF
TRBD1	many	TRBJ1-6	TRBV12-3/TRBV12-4	TGTGCCAGCAGCCGGGGACAGGGAGGTGGTAATTCACCCCTCCACTTT	CASSRGQGGGNSPLHF
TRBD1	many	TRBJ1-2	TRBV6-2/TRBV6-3	TGTGCCAGCAGACACGCCCCGGGACAGGGGGCTTGGGGCTACACCTTC	CASRHAPGQGAWGYTF
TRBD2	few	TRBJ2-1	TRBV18	TGTGCCAGCTCACCAGCGGGAGGTCTACCTGAGCAGTTCTTC	CASSPAGGLPEQFF
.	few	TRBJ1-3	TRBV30	TGTGCCTGGAGTCCCCCCCCCTCTGGAAACACCATATATTTT	CAWSPPPSGNTIYF
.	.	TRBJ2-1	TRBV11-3	TGTGCCAGCAGCACAGGGAACGGTGAGCAGTCCTTC	CASSTGNGEQSF
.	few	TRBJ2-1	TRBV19	TGTGCCAGTAAGGTGACGGGCGGGGAAAGCTCCTACAATGAGCAGTTCTTC	CASKVTGGESSYNEQFF
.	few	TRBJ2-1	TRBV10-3	TGTGCCATCAGGGGCCGGGACCACAATGAGCAGTTCTTC	CAIRGRDHNEQFF
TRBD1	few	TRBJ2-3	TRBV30	TGTGCCTGGAGTATTACAGGGGCGAGCACAGATACGCAGTATTTT	CAWSITGASTDTQYF
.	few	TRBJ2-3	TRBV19	TGTGCCAGTAGGTGGTCGGTTCTTAGCACAGATACGCAGTATTTT	CASRWSVLSTDTQYF
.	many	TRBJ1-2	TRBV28	TGTGCCAGCAGTTCCTGGACCGGAGGTGGCTACACCTTC	CASSSWTGGGYTF
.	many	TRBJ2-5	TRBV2	TGTGCCAGCGGAGGGTTCGAAGAGACCCAGTACTTC	CASGGFEETQYF
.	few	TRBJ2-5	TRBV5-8	TGTGCCAGCAGCTTGGTCCGGGGAAATGTCCAAGGAGAGACCCAGTACTTC	CASSLVRGNVQGETQYF
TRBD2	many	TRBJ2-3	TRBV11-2	TGTGCCAGCAGCTTAGGCCCGGGACTACCTCGCGGCACAGATACGCAGTATTTT	CASSLGPGLPRGTDTQYF
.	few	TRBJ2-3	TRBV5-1	TGCGCCAGCAGCTTGGTGGGGCGCCTGAGCACAGATACGCAGTATTTT	CASSLVGRLSTDTQYF
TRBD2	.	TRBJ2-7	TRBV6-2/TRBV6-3	TGTGCCAGCAGTTACTCGAGAGCGGGAGGGCGAGAATCTAGGGAGCAGTACTTC	CASSYSRAGGRESREQYF
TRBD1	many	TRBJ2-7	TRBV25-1	TGTGCCAGCAGTGACTCCGGGACAGGGTTTTTCGAGCAGTACTTC	CASSDSGTGFFEQYF
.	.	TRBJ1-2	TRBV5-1	TGCGCCAGCAGCTTGGACTACCAATTGCAGGATCTAAACGCCTATGGCTACACCTTC	CASSLDYQLQDLNAYGYTF
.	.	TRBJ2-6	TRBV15	TGTGCCACCAGCAGAGATTTGAACTATGGGGCCAACGTCCTGACTTTC	CATSRDLNYGANVLTF
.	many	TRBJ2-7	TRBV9	TGTGCCAGCAGCTACCAGAGGGAAGACATTTTATTC	CASSYQREDILF
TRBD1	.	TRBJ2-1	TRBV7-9	TGTGCCAGCAGCTTTCGCGGGACAGGGGACAATGGGCAGTTCTTC	CASSFRGTGDNGQFF
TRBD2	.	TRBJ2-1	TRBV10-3	TGTGCCATCAGCAGGACTAGCGGGACTGATGAGCAGTTCTTC	CAISRTSGTDEQFF
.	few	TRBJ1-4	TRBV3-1	TGTGCCAGCAGCCAAGGATTACCAGGTGAAAAACTGTTTTTT	CASSQGLPGEKLFF
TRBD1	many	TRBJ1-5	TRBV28	TGTGCCAGCAGTACCCACAGGGGGCCCAATCAGCCCCAGCATTTT	CASSTHRGPNQPQHF
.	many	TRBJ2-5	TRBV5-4	TGTGCCAGCAGCTTGAGAGGGGTAGAGACCCAGTACTTC	CASSLRGVETQYF
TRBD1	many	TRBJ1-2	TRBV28	TGTGCCAGCAGTGACCGACCTATAGACAGGGGGCGGCCCTTC	CASSDRPIDRGRPF
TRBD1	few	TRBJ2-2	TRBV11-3	TGTGCCAGCAGCCCCCCGACAGGGGGCCGAGACACCGGGGAGCTGTTTTTT	CASSPPTGGRDTGELFF
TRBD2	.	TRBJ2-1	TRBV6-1	TGTGCCAGCAGGTACCTAGCGGGAGGGCCATATGAGCAGTTCTTC	CASRYLAGGPYEQFF
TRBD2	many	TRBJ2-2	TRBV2	TGTGCCAGCACTAACAGCGGGAGCAGCGGGGAGCTGTTTTTT	CASTNSGSSGELFF
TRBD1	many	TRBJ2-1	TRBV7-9	TGTGCCAGCAGCTCGCCTGCCGGGACAGGGCCAAATGAGCAGTTCTTC	CASSSPAGTGPNEQFF
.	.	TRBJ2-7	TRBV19	TGTGCCAGTAGTATAGATCCGGCCGCCCCCAGAGAGCAGTACTTC	CASSIDPAAPREQYF
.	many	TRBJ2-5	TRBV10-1	TGCGCCAGCAGTGCTACTGGACAGCCTTCGTACCAAGAGACCCAGTACTTC	CASSATGQPSYQETQYF
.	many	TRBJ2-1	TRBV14	TGTGCCAGCAGCCAAGATGTCTACAATGAGCAGTTCTTC	CASSQDVYNEQFF
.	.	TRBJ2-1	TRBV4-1	TGCGCCAGCAGCCAAGATATCGTTAGTGAGCAGTTCTTC	CASSQDIVSEQFF
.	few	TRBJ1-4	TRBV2	TGTGCCAGCAGCCACCGGGCCGCGGAAAAACTGTTTTTT	CASSHRAAEKLFF
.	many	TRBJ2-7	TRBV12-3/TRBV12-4	TGTGCCAGCAGTTTAGGAGGGGCCCTGGGTTACGAGCAGTACTTC	CASSLGGALGYEQYF
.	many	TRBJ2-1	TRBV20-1	TGCAGTGCTAGAGCGCAGGCTCTGTCCTACTACAATGAGCAGTTCTTC	CSARAQALSYYNEQFF
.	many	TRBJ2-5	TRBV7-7	TGTGCTAGCAGCTTAGCGGATAGAGGAGAGACCCAGTACTTC	CASSLADRGETQYF
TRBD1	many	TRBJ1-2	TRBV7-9	TGTGCCAGCAGCTTATCGACAGGGGTAGACTATGGCTACACCTTC	CASSLSTGVDYGYTF
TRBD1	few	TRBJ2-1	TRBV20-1	TGCAGTGCTATGACAGGGGTGGGGGACAATGAGCAGTTCTTC	CSAMTGVGDNEQFF
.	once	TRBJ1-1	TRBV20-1	TGCAGTGCCCCCGTCGGAAATGCTGAAGCTTTCTTT	CSAPVGNAEAFF
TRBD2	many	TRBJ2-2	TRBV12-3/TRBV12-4	TGTGCCAGCAGTTTAGGGACTAGCGGGTACGCGAACACCGGGGAGCTGTTTTTT	CASSLGTSGYANTGELFF
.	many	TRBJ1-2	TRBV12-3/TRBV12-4	TGTGCCAGCTGGAAACAGGGTATAGGCTATGGCTACACCTTC	CASWKQGIGYGYTF
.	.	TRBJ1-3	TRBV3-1	TGTGCCAGCAGCCGGACAGCCGGAGTGAACACCATATATTTT	CASSRTAGVNTIYF
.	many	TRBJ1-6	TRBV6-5	TGTGCCAGCAGTTTTCGCCAGGGGCCCTGGCCCCTCCACTTT	CASSFRQGPWPLHF